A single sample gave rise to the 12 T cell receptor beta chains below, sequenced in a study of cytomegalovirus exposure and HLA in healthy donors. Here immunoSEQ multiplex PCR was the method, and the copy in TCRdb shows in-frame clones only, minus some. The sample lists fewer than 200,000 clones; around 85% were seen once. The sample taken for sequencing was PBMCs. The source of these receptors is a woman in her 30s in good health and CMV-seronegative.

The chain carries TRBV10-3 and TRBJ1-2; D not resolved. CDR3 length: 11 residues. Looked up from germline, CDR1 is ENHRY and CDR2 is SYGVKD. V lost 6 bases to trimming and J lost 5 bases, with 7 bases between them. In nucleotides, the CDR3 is TGTGCCATCAGGGAACAGTATGGCTACACCTTC. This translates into CAIREQYGYTF.

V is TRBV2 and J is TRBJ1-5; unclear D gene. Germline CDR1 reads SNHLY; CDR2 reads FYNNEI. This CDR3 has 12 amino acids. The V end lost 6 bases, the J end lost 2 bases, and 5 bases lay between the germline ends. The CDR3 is CASRVGNQPQHF. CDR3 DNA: TGTGCCAGCAGGGTAGGCAATCAGCCCCAGCATTTT. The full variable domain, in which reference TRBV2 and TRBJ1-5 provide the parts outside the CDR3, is EPEVTQTPSHQVTQMGQEVILRCVPISNHLYFYWYRQILGQKVEFLVSFYNNEISEKSEIFDDQFSVERPDGSNFTLKIRSTKLEDSAMYFCASRVGNQPQHFGDGTRLSIL.

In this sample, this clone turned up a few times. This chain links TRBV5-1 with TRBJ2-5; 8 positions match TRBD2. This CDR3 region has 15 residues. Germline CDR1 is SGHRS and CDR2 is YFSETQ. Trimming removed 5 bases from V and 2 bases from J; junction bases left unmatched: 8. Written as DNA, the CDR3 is TGCGCCAGCAGTGGCCTAGCGGGCGGGCAAGAGACCCAGTACTTC. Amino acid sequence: CASSGLAGGQETQYF. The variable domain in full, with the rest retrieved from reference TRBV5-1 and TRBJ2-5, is KAGVTQTPRYLIKTRGQQVTLSCSPISGHRSVSWYQQTPGQGLQFLFEYFSETQRNKGNFPGRFSGRQFSNSRSEMNVSTLELGDSALYLCASSGLAGGQETQYFGPGTRLLVL.

Written as DNA, the CDR3 is TGCGCCAGCAGCCACCAGACTAGCGGTCCCTTGGGCACCGGGGAGCTGTTTTTT. Amino acids: CASSHQTSGPLGTGELFF. The chain uses TRBV4-3 and TRBJ2-2; TRBD2 matches at 9 bases. J gave up 4 bases and V 3 bases, and 12 bases lay outside the gene matches. Germline V lookup: CDR1 LGHNA, CDR2 YSLEER. This CDR3 spans 18 amino acids.

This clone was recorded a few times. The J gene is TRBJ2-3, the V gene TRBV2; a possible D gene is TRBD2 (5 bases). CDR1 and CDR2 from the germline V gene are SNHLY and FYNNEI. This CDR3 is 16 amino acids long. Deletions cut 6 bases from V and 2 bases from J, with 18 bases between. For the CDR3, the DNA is TGTGCCAGCAGCGGGGAGACGGACCAAGCCACAGATACGCAGTATTTT. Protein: CASSGETDQATDTQYF.

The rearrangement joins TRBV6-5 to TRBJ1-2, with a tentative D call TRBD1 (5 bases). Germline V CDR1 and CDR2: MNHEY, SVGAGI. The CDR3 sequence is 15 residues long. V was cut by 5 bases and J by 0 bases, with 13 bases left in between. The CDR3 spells CASSSDRTANYGYTF. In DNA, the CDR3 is TGTGCCAGCAGTAGTGACAGAACAGCTAACTATGGCTACACCTTC.

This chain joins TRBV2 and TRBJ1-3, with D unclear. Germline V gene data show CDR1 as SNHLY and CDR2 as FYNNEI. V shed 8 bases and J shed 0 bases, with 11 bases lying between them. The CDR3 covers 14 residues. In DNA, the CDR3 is TGTGCCAGCGGCCTACAGAGCTCTGGAAACACCATATATTTT. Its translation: CASGLQSSGNTIYF.

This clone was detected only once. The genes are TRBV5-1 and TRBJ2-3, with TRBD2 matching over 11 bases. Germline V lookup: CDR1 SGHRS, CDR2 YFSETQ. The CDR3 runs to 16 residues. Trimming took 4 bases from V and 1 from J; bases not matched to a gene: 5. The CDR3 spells CASSPELAGGTDTQYF. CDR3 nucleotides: TGCGCCAGCAGCCCGGAACTAGCGGGGGGCACAGATACGCAGTATTTT.

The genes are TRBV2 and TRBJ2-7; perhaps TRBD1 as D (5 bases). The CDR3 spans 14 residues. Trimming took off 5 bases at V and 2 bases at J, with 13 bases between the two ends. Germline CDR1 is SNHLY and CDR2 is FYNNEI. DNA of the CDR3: TGTGCCAGCAGTCGACTGACAGCGACCTACGAGCAGTACTTC. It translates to CASSRLTATYEQYF.

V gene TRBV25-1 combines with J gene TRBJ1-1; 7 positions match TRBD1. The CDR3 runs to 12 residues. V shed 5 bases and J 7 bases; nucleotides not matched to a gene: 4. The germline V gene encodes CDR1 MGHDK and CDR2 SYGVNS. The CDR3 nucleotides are TGTGCCAGCAGTTCTCGGACAGGTGAAGCTTTCTTT. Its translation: CASSSRTGEAFF.

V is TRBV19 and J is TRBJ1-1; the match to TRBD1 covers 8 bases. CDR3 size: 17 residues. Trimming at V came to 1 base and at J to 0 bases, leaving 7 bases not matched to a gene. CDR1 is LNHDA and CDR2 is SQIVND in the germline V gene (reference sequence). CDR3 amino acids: CASSIVTGTGMNTEAFF. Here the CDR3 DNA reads TGTGCCAGTAGTATAGTGACCGGGACAGGCATGAACACTGAAGCTTTCTTT.

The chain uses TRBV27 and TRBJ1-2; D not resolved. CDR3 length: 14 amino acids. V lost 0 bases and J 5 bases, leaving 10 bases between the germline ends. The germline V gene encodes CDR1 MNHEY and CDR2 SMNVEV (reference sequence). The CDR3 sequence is CASSLSRTRYGYTF. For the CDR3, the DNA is TGTGCCAGCAGTTTATCCCGGACTCGGTATGGCTACACCTTC.